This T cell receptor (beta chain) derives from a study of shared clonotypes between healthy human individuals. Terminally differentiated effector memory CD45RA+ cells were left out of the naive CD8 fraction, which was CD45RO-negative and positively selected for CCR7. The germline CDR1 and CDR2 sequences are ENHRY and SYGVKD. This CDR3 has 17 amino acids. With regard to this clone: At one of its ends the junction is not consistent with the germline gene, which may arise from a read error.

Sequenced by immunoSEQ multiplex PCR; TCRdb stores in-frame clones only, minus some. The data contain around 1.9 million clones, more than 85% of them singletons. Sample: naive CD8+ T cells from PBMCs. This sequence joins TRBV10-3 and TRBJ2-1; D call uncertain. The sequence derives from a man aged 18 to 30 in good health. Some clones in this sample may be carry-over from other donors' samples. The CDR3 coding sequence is TGTGCCATCAGTGACTTTAAATTCGGAGCCTCCTACGATGAGCAGTTCTTC. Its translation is CAISDFKFGASYDEQFF.